This T cell receptor beta chain was profiled in a study of cytomegalovirus exposure and HLA in healthy donors (TCRdb year 2017). Study-level background: According to an earlier analysis of several hundred of the donors, 150 million to 200 million T cells yielded 117 million unique TCR beta sequences and 276 Gb of sequence data. An early release covering 550 to 650 HLA-typed donors comprised 250 to 350 gigabases of sequencing data and 65 million to 100 million unique TCR sequences. Among the approximately 420 genotyped donors, around 81% belonged to the genetic ancestry cluster associated with self-reported Caucasian donors. The study aimed to test whether signatures of past pathogen exposure could be identified by cataloging public T cell receptors. The study profiled the T cell repertoires of under 700 subjects by immunosequencing and related them to cytomegalovirus serostatus. A separate validation cohort of approximately 130 different subjects was used in addition to the approximately 640-subject first cohort. High-throughput TCR immunosequencing, statistical association of individual TCRs with disease status, and machine learning were combined to predict cytomegalovirus infection status. In a later analysis, previously published TCR beta repertoires from some 640 donors were re-analyzed and high-resolution HLA genotyping was added so that TCR occurrence patterns could be studied. In the later analysis, no new phenotypic data were used to find candidate immune exposures; instead, reliance was placed on TCR beta sequences and their occurrence across donors. In an earlier analysis of 587 of the donors, high-throughput TCR beta sequencing was used to judge whether each TCR beta V gene segment behaved as functional or pseudogenic. Alongside the repertoire data, information on donor age, sex, ethnicity and CMV serostatus was compiled. A later genetic analysis took genome-wide SNP genotypes for 398 of the 666 donors and used that subset as a discovery cohort. Every repertoire in the discovery cohort had been generated on one and the same sequencing platform. Class I and class II HLA loci were covered by the typing at four-digit resolution. Typing coverage varied by locus: roughly 620-630 donors for A, B, C, DRB1 and DQB1; approximately 500 for DQA1; around 610 for DPA1; roughly 470 for DPB1. Four to six DR-DQ haplotypes were handled as single units for association and clustering, since linkage in the cohort was strong. Across under 500 genotyped donors of the cohort, an average of roughly 250,000 unique TCR beta nucleotide sequences per donor were sequenced, and 15% to 20% of those sequences were non-productive. The study at large found these results: A further reported finding was that TCR beta sequences accurately predicted the HLA-A and HLA-B alleles for most subjects in the first cohort. The study listed 150 to 200 TCR beta chains as associated with cytomegalovirus. Compared with the approximately 600-donor mean, donors in an Asian-associated ancestry cluster had fewer N-insertions in productive TCRs, according to a later genetic analysis. In a later analysis, HLA-associated TCR beta chains were found to be more clonally expanded and to have lower generation probabilities than equally common non-associated chains. HLA typing was unavailable for some donors at each locus, so association tests used only the typed subset. Immune exposure information for the cohort was limited to CMV serostatus. Because counts were too low, 15 or so rarely observed V segments, including chromosome 9 orphons, were excluded from the earlier analysis of around 640 of the donors. Only TCR beta chains were sequenced in this cohort, and the absence of alpha or paired-chain data limited detectable features. Because the 87-base-pair reads could not distinguish some IMGT-functional V segments, including TRBV6-2 and TRBV6-3, those segments were excluded. A cluster of highly shared sequence variants was judged likely to represent a technical artifact of the sequencing pipeline. In a later analysis, several top co-occurrence clusters were reported to appear linked to parvovirus B19, influenza, CMV and Epstein-Barr virus. The classifier was reported to diagnose cytomegalovirus status with high specificity and sensitivity in both the original cohort and the validation cohort. Assigning TCR associations to individual alleles was difficult when HLA alleles, especially DR and DQ, strongly co-occurred. Sequencing depth was assumed to be roughly uniform across donors in the presence/absence analyses, though that assumption may not hold. In vitro tests confirmed that three of the cytomegalovirus-associated TCR beta chains recognize cytomegalovirus antigens. In an earlier analysis of 587 of the donors, most TCR beta V segments appeared in productive rearrangements about 87% or about 30% of the time, broadly matching IMGT annotations. A later genetic analysis associated a missense DCLRE1C variant with V-gene and J-gene trimming of TCR beta chains, and an independent cohort replicated the association. In a later analysis, most CMV-associated TCR beta chains were found to appear HLA-restricted, with HLA associations seemingly driven largely by CMV exposure. In a later analysis, TCR association rates were found to vary across HLA loci, with the most associated TCRs seen for DRB1 alleles and the fewest for HLA-C alleles. Correlated functional status among segregating V segments might reflect linkage disequilibrium, but an unknown experimental factor could not be ruled out. In a later analysis, 16,951 TCR beta sequences were associated with specific HLA alleles at a false discovery rate of 0.05. While some public TCRs were present in many individuals, most TCR sequences turned up only very rarely across donors. It was suggested by the authors that the approach could potentially be generalized to other disease states and immunological phenotypes.

Of note for this clone: There is no known antigen for this receptor. One base away there is no much larger clone; base qualities are not given.

The cohort consisted of more than 650 healthy bone marrow donors. Cohort members were all nominally healthy when sampled, although unrecorded immune exposures were likely present. The donor tested CMV seronegative, placing the donor among the 350 or so seronegative members of the cohort. A peripheral blood sample was provided by each donor, and peripheral blood mononuclear cells were used for TCR beta sequencing. Genomic DNA was extracted from the blood cell samples with the Qiagen DNeasy Blood Extraction Kit. The library relied on the immunoSEQ multiplex PCR assay. For the multiplex PCR, a mixture combining 60 forward primers for TCR Vbeta segments and 13 reverse primers for TCR Jbeta segments was used. The CDR3 region of rearranged TCR beta genes was amplified from genomic DNA with a multiplex PCR assay. The amplified TCR beta libraries were sequenced on the Illumina HiSeq System as 87-base-pair reads. Per the authors' processing: A later analysis tallied approximately 87 million unique TCR beta chains across the 666 repertoires, and some 10 million of those chains were shared by two or more donors. Raw reads were error-corrected and collapsed into unique sequences by a nearest-neighbor algorithm in which closely related sequences were merged to remove PCR and sequencing errors. CDR3 sequences were aligned to IMGT reference sequences to assign V, D and J gene segments. Each retained sequence needed at least a six-nucleotide match to both a V gene segment and a J gene segment. A rearrangement counted as productive if the CDR3 had no stop codons and remained in frame with V and J, and every other rearrangement counted as non-productive. Following IMGT convention, CDR3 was defined as the stretch from the second conserved V-encoded cysteine to the conserved J-encoded phenylalanine. In an earlier analysis of around 640 of the donors, sequences lacking an unambiguous match to a single V gene segment were excluded. In an earlier analysis of several hundred of the donors, a V segment was called functional when productive rearrangements were above 56.7%, and segregating when the standard deviation between donors exceeded 5%. A statistical classification framework was built for diagnosing cytomegalovirus status from the catalog of TCR beta chain sequences. In a later analysis, TCR nucleotide sequences were compared against IMGT/GENE-DB human TR gene sequences so that V and J genes could be assigned. A later analysis assigned CDR3 sequences and most-parsimonious VDJ recombination scenarios with the TCRdist pipeline. In a later analysis, each TCR beta chain was defined by its CDR3 amino acid sequence together with its V-gene family, and reads without a unique V-gene family were excluded. A later analysis removed several hundred highly shared, low-generation-probability nucleotide sequences to deal with suspected cross-contamination and a sequencing artifact. For each public chain, a later analysis derived a clonal expansion index from normalized ranks of inferred template counts within each repertoire. Generation probabilities in a later analysis came from a VDJ recombination model fitted to out-of-frame rearrangements, and those results were checked against IGoR. In a later analysis, TCR-TCR, TCR-HLA and TCR-CMV co-occurrence was scored with hypergeometric tests, and a repertoire-size bias correction was applied to TCR pairs. False discovery rates were estimated in a later analysis by permuting HLA or CMV assignments 20 times. In a later analysis, co-occurring TCRs were grouped using DBSCAN, with TCRdist sequence similarity added in when clustering inside HLA-allele-positive subsets. Repertoires with fewer than 30,000 or more than 120,000 public chains, plus five repertoires with anomalous nucleotide sharing, were excluded from co-occurrence clustering. TCRdb stores this immuneACCESS table with in-frame sequences only. Part of the clones is absent; in the studies checked, under half of the shortfall reflects unresolved V genes, and no reason is known for the rest. V, J and clone size are those of that table, while D and trimming were read from the DNA. Across this sample there are 130,000 or so clones, with 70% to 85% seen only once. The leading ten clones occupy over 1.2% of the sample.

Trimming takes 4 bases from V and 6 bases from J, and the germline ends sit 12 bases apart. Looking up the germline V gene (reference sequence) yields CDR1 WNHNN and CDR2 SYGVQD. Reading from cysteine to phenylalanine, the CDR3 counts 14 amino acids. The CDR3 DNA has 42 bases and is translated from base 1. The receptor comes from a female donor in good health and CMV-seronegative. The V and J segments used are TRBV10-1 and TRBJ1-4; tentative D gene TRBD1, with 6 bases matching. The specimen sequenced was PBMCs. The DNA reads as follows: TGCGCCAGCAGTGGGACAGAAGGGCATGAAAAACTGTTTTTT. The resulting protein is CASSGTEGHEKLFF.